The rows below give T cell receptor beta chains drawn from one sample of a study of vaccination and CD4 T cells after COVID-19. TCRdb called the PCR reads again in MiXCR, with one record for every CDR3 protein. The sample contains some 12,000 distinct CDR3 sequences, roughly 55% of which appear only once. Their cognate antigens are unknown. Sequences were obtained from CD4+ T cells from blood, cultured in vitro. Receptors were obtained from a human donor who had recovered from COVID-19. Each CDR3 is given with its conserved first and last residue. D genes are given only for firm matches. The listing skips clone size in some rows; elsewhere it reads once, few, many or a size class.

d_call j_call cdr3_length clone_size v_call cdr3_aa cdr3_nt
TRBD1 TRBJ1-3 14 - TRBV9 CASSVGRGTDTIYF TGTGCCAGCAGCGTAGGAAGGGGGACAGACACCATATATTTT
- TRBJ2-5 15 - TRBV5-1 CASSGGQGYQETQYF TGCGCCAGCAGCGGGGGCCAGGGCTACCAAGAGACCCAGTACTTC
- TRBJ2-7 12 - TRBV28 CASSGFSYEQYF TGTGCCAGCAGTGGGTTCTCCTACGAGCAGTACTTC
TRBD2 TRBJ2-3 15 - TRBV20-1 CSASRGRVRSDTQYF TGCAGTGCTAGCCGTGGGAGGGTTAGGTCAGATACGCAGTATTTT
TRBD2 TRBJ2-5 12 - TRBV10-3 CAAGTREETQYF TGTGCCGCCGGGACTAGGGAAGAGACCCAGTACTTC
- TRBJ1-1 15 few TRBV7-2 CASSLGGRLNTEAFF TGTGCCAGCAGCTTAGGTGGCCGATTGAACACTGAAGCTTTCTTT
- TRBJ2-2 16 - TRBV12-3/TRBV12-4 CASSYLETPNTGELFF TGTGCCAGCAGTTACCTCGAGACCCCGAACACCGGGGAGCTGTTTTTT
- TRBJ1-5 16 - TRBV19 CASSIDLGGGNQPQHF TGTGCCAGTAGTATAGATCTCGGGGGAGGTAATCAGCCCCAGCATTTT
- TRBJ2-6 15 few TRBV15 CATSRDFPGANVLTF TGTGCCACCAGCAGAGATTTCCCTGGGGCCAACGTCCTGACTTTC
- TRBJ1-2 15 - TRBV27 CASSLWGAQTYGYTF TGTGCCAGCAGTTTATGGGGGGCCCAGACTTATGGCTACACCTTC
- TRBJ1-5 16 few TRBV28 CASRQNGDSLNQPQHF TGTGCCAGCAGACAAAACGGCGACAGCCTCAATCAGCCCCAGCATTTT
TRBD1 TRBJ1-5 15 - TRBV20-1 CSASIGDRGYRPQHF TGCAGTGCTAGTATCGGGGACAGGGGGTATCGGCCCCAGCATTTT
- TRBJ1-5 14 - TRBV7-2 CASSPSRGVQPQHF TGTGCCAGCAGCCCCTCGAGGGGGGTTCAGCCCCAGCATTTT
- TRBJ1-2 14 - TRBV28 CASSINQVRYGYTF TGTGCCAGCAGCATAAACCAAGTCCGGTATGGCTACACCTTC
TRBD1 TRBJ2-1 15 - TRBV3-1 CASSQGQGVFNEQFF TGTGCCAGCAGCCAAGGGCAGGGGGTTTTCAATGAGCAGTTCTTC
- TRBJ2-3 13 - TRBV27 CASKLQGPNTQYF TGTGCCAGCAAGTTACAGGGACCGAATACGCAGTATTTT
- TRBJ1-2 13 - TRBV7-8 CASSLGDRRIYTF TGTGCCAGCAGCTTAGGCGACAGACGGATCTACACCTTC
TRBD2 TRBJ2-2 15 - TRBV6-1 CATTRSGGNVGELFF TGTGCCACCACAAGGAGCGGGGGGAATGTGGGGGAGCTGTTTTTT
- TRBJ2-2 15 - TRBV6-1 CASTNERWGTGELFF TGTGCCAGCACCAACGAGAGGTGGGGCACCGGGGAGTTGTTTTTT
- TRBJ1-2 14 - TRBV7-9 CASRRVDGRGGYTF TGTGCCAGCAGACGTGTGGACGGTCGAGGGGGCTACACCTTC
- TRBJ1-5 12 - TRBV15 CATSPRGQPQHF TGTGCCACCAGTCCCAGGGGACAGCCCCAGCATTTT
TRBD1 TRBJ1-1 13 - TRBV6-4 CASRRTGGTEAFF TGTGCCAGCAGGAGGACAGGGGGGACTGAAGCTTTCTTT
- TRBJ2-7 11 medium-sized TRBV20-1 CSASASREQYF TGCAGTGCTAGCGCATCCAGAGAGCAGTACTTC
- TRBJ1-5 14 - TRBV2 CASSGADRNQPQHF TGTGCCAGCAGTGGGGCAGATCGGAATCAGCCCCAGCATTTT
- TRBJ1-6 16 few TRBV20-1 CSARDFGGVWDSPLHF TGCAGTGCTAGAGATTTCGGAGGGGTCTGGGATTCACCCCTCCACTTT
TRBD1 TRBJ2-5 14 few TRBV10-3 CAISDGDREETQYF TGTGCCATCAGTGATGGGGACAGGGAAGAGACCCAGTACTTC
- TRBJ1-2 18 - TRBV4-1 CASSKNSGQLFINYGYTF TGCGCCAGCAGCAAAAACTCGGGACAACTTTTTATCAACTATGGCTACACCTTC
- TRBJ1-1 11 - TRBV6-2/TRBV6-3 CASEGNTEAFF TGTGCCAGCGAGGGTAACACTGAAGCTTTCTTT
TRBD1 TRBJ1-1 12 - TRBV6-1 CASSLGGLGAFF TGTGCCAGCAGCCTAGGGGGCCTGGGAGCTTTCTTT
TRBD1 TRBJ2-2 15 - TRBV20-1 CSAPRDRWDTGELFF TGCAGTGCCCCCCGGGACAGATGGGACACCGGGGAGCTGTTTTTT